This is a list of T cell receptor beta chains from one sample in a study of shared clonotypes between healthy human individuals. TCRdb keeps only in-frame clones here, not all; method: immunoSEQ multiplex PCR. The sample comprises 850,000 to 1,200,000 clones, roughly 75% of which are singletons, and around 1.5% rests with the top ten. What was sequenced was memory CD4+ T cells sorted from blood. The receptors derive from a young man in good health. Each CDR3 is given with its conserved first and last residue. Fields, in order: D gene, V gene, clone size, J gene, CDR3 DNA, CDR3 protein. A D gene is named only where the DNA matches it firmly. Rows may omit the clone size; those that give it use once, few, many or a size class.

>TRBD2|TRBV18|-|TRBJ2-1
TGTGCCAGCTCACCAAAGTCTAGCGGGGGGAGTAGTGAGCAGTTCTTC
CASSPKSSGGSSEQFF
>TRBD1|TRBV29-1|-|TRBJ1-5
TGCAGCGTTACACAGGGGGCCGGGCAGCCCCAGCATTTT
CSVTQGAGQPQHF
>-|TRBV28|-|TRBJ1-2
TGTGCCAGCAGTTTAGTTGGGGGTGGCTACACCTTC
CASSLVGGGYTF
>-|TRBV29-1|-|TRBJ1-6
TGCAGCGTCGCAGGGGACCTTAATTCACCCCTCCACTTT
CSVAGDLNSPLHF
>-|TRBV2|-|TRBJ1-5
TGTGCCAGCAGTGAGGAGGTTAGCAATCAGCCCCAGCATTTT
CASSEEVSNQPQHF
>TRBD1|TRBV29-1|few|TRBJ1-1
TGCAGCGTCCGAGGGGGCGGGAGGGACACTGAAGCTTTCTTT
CSVRGGGRDTEAFF
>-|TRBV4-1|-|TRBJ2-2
TGCGCCAGCAGCCACCCCTGGGGGGAGCTGTTTTTT
CASSHPWGELFF
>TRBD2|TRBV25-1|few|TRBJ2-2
TGTGCCAGCAGTGCCGGGACTAGCGGTAACACCGGGGAGCTGTTTTTT
CASSAGTSGNTGELFF
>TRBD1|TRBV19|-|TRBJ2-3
TGTGCCAGTAGTACTTACAGGGGTGGCACAGATACGCAGTATTTT
CASSTYRGGTDTQYF
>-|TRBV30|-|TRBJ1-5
TGTGCCTTGGAGATGGGGGTAGGGCAGCCCCAGCATTTT
CALEMGVGQPQHF
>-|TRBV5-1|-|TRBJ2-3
TGCGCCAGCAGCTTGGAGAGGGGCGGGAATACGCAGTATTTT
CASSLERGGNTQYF
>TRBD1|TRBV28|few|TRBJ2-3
TGTGCCAGCAGTCCTACAGGGGGCACAGATACGCAGTATTTT
CASSPTGGTDTQYF
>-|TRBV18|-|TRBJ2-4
TGTGCCAGCTCACTTCGGGGGGCCAAAAACATTCAGTACTTC
CASSLRGAKNIQYF
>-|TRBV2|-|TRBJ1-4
TGTGCCAGCAGCGCCAATCCGTCTGCTAATGAAAAACTGTTTTTT
CASSANPSANEKLFF
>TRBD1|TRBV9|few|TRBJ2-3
TGTGCCAGCAGCGTAAAAGAGGGGGCCAACACAGATACGCAGTATTTT
CASSVKEGANTDTQYF
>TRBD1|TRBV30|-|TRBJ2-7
TGTGCCTGGCAGGGACAGGCCCCAAACTACGAGCAGTACTTC
CAWQGQAPNYEQYF
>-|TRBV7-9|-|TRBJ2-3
TGTGCCAGCAGCTTTGGGTCGGCGGGACAGTATTTT
CASSFGSAGQYF
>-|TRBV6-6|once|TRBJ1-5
TGTGCCAGCAGTTACGCGGGACACGATCAGCCCCAGCATTTT
CASSYAGHDQPQHF
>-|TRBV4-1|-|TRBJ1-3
TGCGCCAGCAGCCTCCCCATGGCCGGAAACACCATATATTTT
CASSLPMAGNTIYF
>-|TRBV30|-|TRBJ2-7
TGTGCCTGGAACAGGGAGAACTACGAGCAGTACTTC
CAWNRENYEQYF
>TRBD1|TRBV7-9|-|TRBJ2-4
TGTGCCAGCAGCTGGGACAGGGGGGCCAAAAACATTCAGTACTTC
CASSWDRGAKNIQYF
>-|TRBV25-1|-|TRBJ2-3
TGTGCCAGCAGTGACGTGGGCACCACAGATACGCAGTATTTT
CASSDVGTTDTQYF
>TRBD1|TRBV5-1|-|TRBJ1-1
TGCGCCAGCAGCTTAACGGGACGCCAGGGGGACACTGAAGCTTTCTTT
CASSLTGRQGDTEAFF
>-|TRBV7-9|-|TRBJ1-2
TGTGCCAGCAGCTTTGCTGGGAATGGCTACACCTTC
CASSFAGNGYTF
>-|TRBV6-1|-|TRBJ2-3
TGTGCCAGCAGTGAGTTCGGGCGAGGCCAAAGCACAGATACGCAGTATTTT
CASSEFGRGQSTDTQYF
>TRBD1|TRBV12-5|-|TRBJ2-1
TGTGCTAGTTCCCGGGACAGGGGGCGCGATGAGCAGTTCTTC
CASSRDRGRDEQFF
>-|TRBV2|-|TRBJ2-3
TGTGCCAGCTTGAAGGACGGGCTAACATATACGCAGTATTTT
CASLKDGLTYTQYF
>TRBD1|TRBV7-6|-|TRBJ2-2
TGTGCCAGCAGTCTACGTGGACAGGACAAGGAGCTGTTTTTT
CASSLRGQDKELFF
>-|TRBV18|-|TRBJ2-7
TGTGCCAGCTCACCGGGGACGAACTCCTACGAGCAGTACTTC
CASSPGTNSYEQYF
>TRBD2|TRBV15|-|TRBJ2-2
TGTGCCACCAGCAGGGGACTAGCGGGAAGTACCGGGGAGCTGTTTTTT
CATSRGLAGSTGELFF
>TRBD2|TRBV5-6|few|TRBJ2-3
TGTGCCAGCAGCCCGTCACTAGCGCGCACAGATACGCAGTATTTT
CASSPSLARTDTQYF
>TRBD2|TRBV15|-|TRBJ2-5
TGTGCCACCTCAGGCCGGGGGGGGCGACCGACCCTCCAAGAGACCCAGTACTTC
CATSGRGGRPTLQETQYF
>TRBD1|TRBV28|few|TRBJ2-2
TGTGCCAACCGACAGGGGAACACCGGGGAGCTGTTTTTT
CANRQGNTGELFF
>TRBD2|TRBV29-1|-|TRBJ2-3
TGCAGCGTTCGAGGACTAGCGGAGGGGACAGATACGCAGTATTTT
CSVRGLAEGTDTQYF
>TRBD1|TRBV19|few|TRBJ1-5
TGTGCCAGTAGCCGGGACAGGGAAAATAGCAATCAGCCCCAGCATTTT
CASSRDRENSNQPQHF
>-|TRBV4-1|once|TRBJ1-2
TGCGCCAGCAGCCAAGGACAGATAGCTAACTATGGCTACACCTTC
CASSQGQIANYGYTF
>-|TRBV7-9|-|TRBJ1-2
TGTGCCAGCAGCTTAGAGGGCAGGACTGGCTACACCTTC
CASSLEGRTGYTF
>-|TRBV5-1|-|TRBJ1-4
TGCGCCAGCAGCGTAAGCAATGAAAAACTGTTTTTT
CASSVSNEKLFF
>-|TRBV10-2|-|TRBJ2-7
TGCGCCAGCAGTAGGGGACCCCCTTCCTACGAGCAGTACTTC
CASSRGPPSYEQYF
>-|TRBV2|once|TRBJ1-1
TGTGCCAGCAGTGTGGTCCCGAACACTGAAGCTTTCTTT
CASSVVPNTEAFF
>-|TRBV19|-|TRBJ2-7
TGTGCCAGTAGTAACGGGGATAAAATGATCGAGCAGTACTTC
CASSNGDKMIEQYF
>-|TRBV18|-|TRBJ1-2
TGTGCCAGCTCATCCGGGGATTATGGCTACACCTTC
CASSSGDYGYTF
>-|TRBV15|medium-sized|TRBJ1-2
TGTGCCACCAGCGATCAGGGCGTCGGGGATGGCTACACCTTC
CATSDQGVGDGYTF
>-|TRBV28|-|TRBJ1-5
TGTGCCAGCAGCCCAAACCCAGCTAATCAGCCCCAGCATTTT
CASSPNPANQPQHF
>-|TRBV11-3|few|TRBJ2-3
TGTGCCAGCAGCGACCCCAGCATTAGTACGCAGTATTTT
CASSDPSISTQYF
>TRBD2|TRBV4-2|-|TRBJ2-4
TGTGCCAGCAGCTCGTTGAGCGGGGGGGAAAACATTCAGTACTTC
CASSSLSGGENIQYF
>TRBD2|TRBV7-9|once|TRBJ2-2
TGTGCCAGCCCGCTAGCGGGGGCCCGCACCGGGGAGCTGTTTTTT
CASPLAGARTGELFF
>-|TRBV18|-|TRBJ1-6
TGTGCCAGCTCACCGGCCTCTACCAAGTATTCACCCCTCCACTTT
CASSPASTKYSPLHF
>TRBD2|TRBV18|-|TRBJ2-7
TGTGCCAGCTCACCGGGACTAGCGGGCTCCGAGCAGTACTTC
CASSPGLAGSEQYF
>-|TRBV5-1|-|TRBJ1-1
TGCGCCAGCAGCGCGGGGATGGGTCCGGCTTTCTTT
CASSAGMGPAFF
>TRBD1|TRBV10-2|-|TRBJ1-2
TGCGCCACTCGGACAGGTGTCGGGGGTGTCGGAGGCTACACCTTC
CATRTGVGGVGGYTF
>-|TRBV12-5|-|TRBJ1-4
TGTGCTAGTGGTCGGGGGGGAAGCGAAAAACTGTTTTTT
CASGRGGSEKLFF
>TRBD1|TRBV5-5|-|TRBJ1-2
TGTGCCAGCAGACGGACAGGGGGCTATGGCTACACCTTC
CASRRTGGYGYTF